Below are 6 T cell receptor beta chains sequenced from a single sample in a study of cytomegalovirus exposure and HLA in healthy donors. 13 Jbeta primers and 60 Vbeta primers were used for the PCR. The repertoire was sequenced with immunoSEQ multiplex PCR; TCRdb's copy has only in-frame clones and lacks some. This sample has about 130,000 clones, with more than 80% found just once. Sequencing used PBMCs. Receptor source: a male donor in good health and CMV-seronegative.

The rearrangement uses TRBV30 and TRBJ2-1, with TRBD2 matching 8 bases. The CDR3 covers 16 residues. Germline lookup yields CDR1 GTSNPN and CDR2 SVGIG (reference sequence). Losses at the gene ends were 0 bases for V and 4 bases for J; bases not matched to a gene: 8. The CDR3 protein is CAWSVVGLGFYNEQFF. The CDR3 DNA follows: TGTGCCTGGAGTGTCGTGGGACTAGGTTTTTACAATGAGCAGTTCTTC.

The chain is built from TRBV28 and TRBJ2-7, with D tentatively TRBD2 (5 bases). Germline CDR1 and CDR2: MDHEN and SYDVKM. V was clipped by 5 bases and J by 4 bases, with 12 bases between them. The CDR3 totals 13 residues. Written as DNA, the CDR3 is TGTGCCAGCAGTCGAACGGGGTCTTACGAGCAGTACTTC. As protein: CASSRTGSYEQYF.

The chain combines TRBV28 with TRBJ1-2, with 8 bases fitting TRBD1. V shed 6 bases and J 3 bases; nucleotides not matched to a gene: 9. Germline lookup yields CDR1 MDHEN and CDR2 SYDVKM. This CDR3 has 15 amino acids. The CDR3 bases are TGTGCCAGCAGCCGTCCCGGGACAGGAGACTATGGCTACACCTTC. Encoded protein: CASSRPGTGDYGYTF.

This chain connects TRBV6-1 to TRBJ1-1, with TRBD1 matching 7 bases. With 6 bases clipped from V and 1 base from J, the junction kept 2 bases outside the gene matches. Germline V gene lookup returns CDR1 MNHNS and CDR2 SASEGT. CDR3 length: 13 amino acids. The CDR3 protein is CASSYRGNTEAFF. The CDR3 DNA is TGTGCCAGCAGCTACAGGGGGAACACTGAAGCTTTCTTT.

This sequence joins TRBV7-9 and TRBJ1-2, with 8 bases fitting TRBD1. With V trimmed by 5 bases and J by 4 bases, 9 bases remained unmatched. The CDR3 extends over 15 amino acids. Germline lookup yields CDR1 SEHNR and CDR2 FQNEAQ (reference sequence). The CDR3 DNA follows: TGTGCCAGCAGCGACCCGGACAGGGCCTCCTATGGCTACACCTTC. Translation: CASSDPDRASYGYTF.

This clone has a handful of counts. V is TRBV25-1 and J is TRBJ1-2; D perhaps matches TRBD1 (6 bases). This CDR3 is built from 14 residues. CDR1 and CDR2 (germline): MGHDK, SYGVNS. Trimming shortened V by 2 bases and J by 2 bases, and 9 bases separated the two germline ends. The CDR3 protein is CASSEAGANYGYTF. The CDR3 coding sequence is TGTGCCAGCAGTGAAGCGGGGGCGAACTATGGCTACACCTTC.